This T cell receptor beta chain was sequenced for a study of Graves' ophthalmopathy and Graves' hyperthyroidism. Study summary: Ophthalmopathy not arising within 18 months of follow-up defined hyperthyroidism as stable. Study-wide results and limits: Blood repertoires reportedly contained most expanded thyroid clonotypes above 0.001 frequency. Discriminating ophthalmopathy from stable hyperthyroidism, a 13-signature model attained a sensitivity of about 88% and a specificity of 80% to 82%.

Remarks on this clonotype: Antigen specificity is unknown.

People with hyperthyroidism were aged 18 to 65 and newly diagnosed, under 2 months' duration. Amplified material comprised TCR beta CDR3 regions derived from RNA transcripts. In the first round, RT-PCR was carried out with HTBI primers, and a multiplex PCR formed the second round. Each CDR3 protein is one row after TCRdb ran MiXCR on the multiplex PCR reads. Of 450,000 to 600,000 distinct CDR3 sequences in the sample, about 40% were seen once. Specimen: peripheral blood or thyroid tissue (not recorded which). The origin of this receptor is an adult man with Graves' hyperthyroidism.

The CDR3 loop reads CASRRNRGLNPSSYNSPLHF. The DNA of the CDR3 is TGTGCCAGCAGACGGAACAGGGGGCTCAATCCGAGCTCCTATAATTCACCCCTCCACTTT. The chain links TRBV6-2 or TRBV6-3 to TRBJ1-6, with 9 positions matching TRBD1. This CDR3 spans 20 amino acids. Germline CDR1 MNHEY, CDR2 SVGEGT. With 6 bases clipped from V and 0 bases from J, the junction kept 15 bases outside the gene matches.